This TCR beta chain was sequenced for a study of regulatory dendritic cells for organ transplantation. Study-wide results and limits: Mature dendritic cells appeared to drive more memory CD8+ clonal expansion than regulatory ones. Naive T cells showed high diversity, memory cells less, memory CD8+ least. The most alloreactive TCR clonotypes were found in resting memory CD8+ cells.

About this clone itself: Its antigen is currently unknown.

Assay: immunoSEQ multiplex PCR; the TCRdb copy retains only in-frame clones and omits some. The table shows about 38,000 clones, with 75% to 95% occurring only once. Germline loops: CDR1 LNHDA, CDR2 SQIVND (reference sequence). Trimming cost V 3 bases and J 3 bases, with 11 bases left between them. The CDR3 spans 14 residues. FACS sorted CD4+ or CD8+ T cells into CD45RA+ naive and CD45RO+ memory. The TCR was taken from a human donor in good health. This chain connects TRBV19 to TRBJ1-1; D gene unclear. The specimen was naive CD8+ T cells from blood. Documented subset: CD45RA+ naive T cells. The CDR3 DNA reads TGTGCCAGTAGTATTGACGGGGAATACACTGAAGCTTTCTTT. It translates to CASSIDGEYTEAFF.